The 13 T cell receptor beta chains presented below share a single source sample, sequenced in a study of blood T cell repertoires in COVID-19. Libraries were prepared by immunoSEQ multiplex PCR; TCRdb keeps only in-frame clonotypes and omits some of them. The table has more than 150,000 clones, 65% to 90% seen once; the top ten hold approximately 12%. The specimen was PBMCs or T cells enriched from blood (not recorded which). The receptors stem from a man between 40 and 49 years old who had recovered from COVID-19.

V is TRBV5-4 and J is TRBJ1-1, with TRBD1 matching over 10 bases. The CDR3 loop spans 14 amino acids. Trimming cost V 4 bases and J 11 bases; bases outside gene matches: 11. From germline, CDR1 is SGHNT and CDR2 YYREEE (reference sequence). The CDR3 reads CASSPRAGTGVAFF. For the CDR3, the DNA is TGTGCCAGCAGCCCCCGAGCCGGGACAGGGGTGGCTTTCTTT.

This clone was observed a single time. The chain uses TRBV9 and TRBJ2-3; D possibly corresponds to TRBD2 (6 bases). Trimming cost V 0 bases and J 0 bases, with 8 bases left between them. CDR3 size: 15 residues. Germline V gives CDR1 SGDLS, CDR2 YYNGEE. CDR3 loop: CASSVDGTSTDTQYF. In nucleotides, the CDR3 is TGTGCCAGCAGCGTAGATGGGACTAGCACAGATACGCAGTATTTT.

The chain uses TRBV27 and TRBJ2-5; the D gene is possibly TRBD2 (6 bases). Looked up from germline, CDR1 is MNHEY and CDR2 is SMNVEV (reference sequence). The length of the CDR3 is 18 residues. V shed 2 bases and J shed 1 base, with 20 bases lying between them. The CDR3 DNA sequence: TGTGCCAGCAGTTTAAGTGTGGGGGACTCCTCCCTCCAAGAGACCCAGTACTTC. Its translation is CASSLSVGDSSLQETQYF.

The chain links TRBV7-9 to TRBJ1-5; 7 bases match TRBD1. Germline-derived CDR1 and CDR2 are SEHNR and FQNEAQ (reference sequence). J was trimmed by 6 bases and V by 1 base; bases with no gene match: 3. The CDR3 has 14 amino acids. DNA for the CDR3: TGTGCCAGCAGCTTAGGAGGGGGCAGTCAGCCCCAGCATTTT. It is translated as CASSLGGGSQPQHF. Looking up the rest from reference TRBV7-9 and TRBJ1-5 gives the full variable domain: DTGVSQNPRHKITKRGQNVTFRCDPISEHNRLYWYRQTLGQGPEFLTYFQNEAQLEKSRLLSDRFSAERPKGSFSTLEIQRTEQGDSAMYLCASSLGGGSQPQHFGDGTRLSIL.

This clone was seen a few times. The chain links TRBV7-6 to TRBJ2-1; D uncertain. Trimming left V 8 bases short and J 0 bases short, with 14 bases between. The CDR3 length is 15 residues. CDR1 is SGHVS and CDR2 is FNYEAQ in the germline V gene. The CDR3 coding sequence is TGTGCCAGCCACCTTGTCCGAGTCTCCTACAATGAGCAGTTCTTC. Residues: CASHLVRVSYNEQFF.

V usage is TRBV9 and J usage is TRBJ2-2, with a tentative D call TRBD2 (5 bases). Germline V gives CDR1 SGDLS, CDR2 YYNGEE. This CDR3 spans 15 amino acids. With 0 bases removed from V and 6 bases from J, the gap between germline ends came to 12 bases. CDR3 nucleotides: TGTGCCAGCAGCGTAGGAGGGAGCCGAGCCGGGGAGCTGTTTTTT. It translates to CASSVGGSRAGELFF.

On this clone: At the DNA level, this CDR3 is encoded by other sequences in the same sample as well. The chain uses TRBV4-3 and TRBJ2-1; tentatively, D is TRBD2 (5 bases). This CDR3 comprises 12 residues. The germline V and J ends were trimmed by 1 base and 7 bases, with 5 bases remaining between them. From germline, CDR1 is LGHNA and CDR2 YSLEER. The CDR3 is CASSQAGNEQFF. CDR3 nucleotides: TGCGCCAGCAGCCAAGCGGGGAATGAGCAGTTCTTC.

This chain links TRBV7-2 with TRBJ2-1; no clear D gene. Germline V gene data show CDR1 as SGHTA and CDR2 as FQGNSA. Trimming took off 1 base at V and 4 bases at J, with 5 bases between the two ends. The CDR3 is 13 residues long. The CDR3: CASSLGRYNEQFF. In nucleotides, the CDR3 is TGTGCCAGCAGCTTAGGCCGGTACAATGAGCAGTTCTTC.

This chain uses TRBV5-1 with TRBJ1-1; TRBD1 is a possible D gene (6 bases). This CDR3 contains 15 residues. Germline values: CDR1 SGHRS, CDR2 YFSETQ. The ends were cut back, 0 bases at V and 0 bases at J, with 9 bases in the middle. The CDR3 DNA reads as TGCGCCAGCAGCTTGGCCCCAGGGGTGAACACTGAAGCTTTCTTT. It encodes CASSLAPGVNTEAFF.

The rearrangement uses TRBV20-1 and TRBJ2-5; D is ambiguous. Germline lookup yields CDR1 DFQATT and CDR2 SNEGSKA (reference sequence). This CDR3 region has 10 residues. The ends were cut back, 8 bases at V and 2 bases at J, with 6 bases in the middle. Written as DNA, the CDR3 is TGCAGTCCGCAGCAAGAGACCCAGTACTTC. It specifies CSPQQETQYF.

V gene TRBV19 combines with J gene TRBJ2-7, with 14 positions matching TRBD2. The V segment lost 5 bases and the J segment 6 bases; nucleotides outside the gene matches: 6. Germline lookup yields CDR1 LNHDA and CDR2 SQIVND (reference sequence). The CDR3 consists of 15 residues. The DNA for the CDR3 is TGTGCCAGTAGTGTGGGGACTAGCGGGAGTGGCGAGCAGTACTTC. This gives the protein CASSVGTSGSGEQYF.

The chain employs TRBV6-6 and TRBJ1-4; the D gene is possibly TRBD1 (6 bases). Trimming pared 7 bases from V and 7 bases from J, leaving 19 bases between. Looked up from germline, CDR1 is MNHNY and CDR2 is SVGAGI (reference sequence). The CDR3 extends over 15 amino acids. The CDR3 DNA sequence: TGTGCCAGCAAGTCTGTGGGGGGGCGGATTGAAAAACTGTTTTTT. Its protein product is CASKSVGGRIEKLFF.

This clone was found once. The chain combines TRBV19 with TRBJ1-6; D call uncertain. In germline, CDR1 is LNHDA, CDR2 SQIVND (reference sequence). The CDR3 loop spans 18 amino acids. V was shortened by 0 bases and J by 4 bases, with 16 bases between the two germline ends. CDR3 DNA: TGTGCCAGTAGTATAGATCTCGAGCGGTCGTTTTATAATTCACCCCTCCACTTT. Its translation is CASSIDLERSFYNSPLHF.